The T cell receptor beta chain under discussion was sequenced for a study of OX40 agonist ivuxolimab in advanced cancers. Only in-frame clones appear in the TCRdb table, and some are missing; sequencing was by immunoSEQ multiplex PCR. Here the sample spans 45,000 to 65,000 clones, approximately 75% being singletons. V was trimmed by 6 bases and J by 0 bases, leaving 11 bases between them. This CDR3 has 14 residues. The germline gives CDR1 KGHSH, CDR2 LQKENI. The sequenced sample was CD4+ or CD8+ T cells sorted from blood, obtained in a trial of the OX40 agonist ivuxolimab. The chain combines TRBV18 with TRBJ1-1, with D hard to call. The sequence was obtained from an adult with an advanced solid tumor such as melanoma, head and neck, liver or kidney cancer. The CDR3 DNA sequence: TGTGCCAGCTCCCACGACCGCCTGAACACTGAAGCTTTCTTT. Protein product: CASSHDRLNTEAFF.